A selection of T cell receptor beta chains follows, all from one sample in a study of PD-L1 blockade in urothelial cancer. Sequenced by immunoSEQ multiplex PCR; TCRdb stores in-frame clones only, minus some. The table shows 48,000 or so clones, with 70% to 90% occurring only once. The specimen was PBMCs, collected around atezolizumab (anti-PD-L1) treatment. The receptors shown here come from a man in his 70s with urothelial cancer. The CDR3 runs from the conserved cysteine through the conserved F or W.

CASRKLSGQTYEQYF TRBJ2-7 TRBV27
CASTPGHPGGSGNTIYF TRBJ1-3 TRBV19
CASSEGRGISGANVLTF TRBJ2-6 TRBV2
CASGFAEGETQYF TRBJ2-5 TRBV6-5
CASSSTSGRTETQYF TRBJ2-5 TRBV11-3
CASSSGQVSGANVLTF TRBJ2-6 TRBV6-5
CASSSGTSFKYF TRBJ2-4 TRBV27
CASTRPGVIRGYTF TRBJ1-2 TRBV19
CASSFGRDKETQYF TRBJ2-5 TRBV5-4
CASSLDAGRSYNEQFF TRBJ2-1 TRBV11-3